Presented here are 29 T cell receptor beta chains from one specimen sequenced in a study of T cell clones after liver transplantation. Clones were read by immunoSEQ multiplex PCR, and TCRdb kept only the in-frame ones, dropping some. This sample has about 75,000 clones, with under 90% found just once. Sequencing was performed on CD4+ T cells from blood, taken about 50 months after liver transplant. These receptors all stem from a human patient who received a liver transplant. Some T cells may be the graft donor's.

The chain recombines TRBV7-9 with TRBJ1-4; possible D gene TRBD1, 6 bases. Per the germline V gene, CDR1 is SEHNR and CDR2 is FQNEAQ (reference sequence). V was trimmed by 3 bases and J by 0 bases, leaving 11 bases between them. The CDR3 is made up of 16 amino acids. The CDR3 DNA reads as TGTGCCAGCAGCTTCCCGACAGGAACAACTAATGAAAAACTGTTTTTT. Its protein is CASSFPTGTTNEKLFF. The entire variable domain, with the rest obtained from reference TRBV7-9 and TRBJ1-4, is as follows: DTGVSQNPRHKITKRGQNVTFRCDPISEHNRLYWYRQTLGQGPEFLTYFQNEAQLEKSRLLSDRFSAERPKGSFSTLEIQRTEQGDSAMYLCASSFPTGTTNEKLFFGSGTQLSVL.

This clone was seen just once. The J gene is TRBJ2-5, the V gene TRBV11-2, with D maybe TRBD1 (6 bases). CDR1 and CDR2 from the germline V gene are SGHAT and FQNNGV. Trimming took off 4 bases at V and 4 bases at J, with 13 bases between the two ends. The CDR3 spans 14 residues. The CDR3 nucleotides are TGTGCCAGCAGCTCACCCAGGGGTCGAGAGACCCAGTACTTC. Encoded protein: CASSSPRGRETQYF.

The chain combines TRBV11-3 with TRBJ2-5, with D perhaps TRBD1 (7 bases). Trimming shortened V by 1 base and J by 1 base, and 10 bases separated the two germline ends. CDR3 size: 15 residues. The germline CDR1 and CDR2 sequences are SGHNT and YENEEA. CDR3 amino acids: CASSLGQGGQETQYF. The CDR3 DNA is TGTGCCAGCAGCTTAGGACAGGGAGGCCAAGAGACCCAGTACTTC.

The V and J genes are TRBV27 and TRBJ1-1, with D uncertain. Looked up from germline, CDR1 is MNHEY and CDR2 is SMNVEV (reference sequence). Trimming pared 4 bases from V and 12 bases from J, leaving 18 bases between. The CDR3 has 13 residues. The CDR3 region is CASSSSGRPGSFF. CDR3 bases: TGTGCCAGCAGTTCTTCTGGACGACCCGGATCTTTCTTT.

The chain uses TRBV5-1 and TRBJ2-7; the D gene is possibly TRBD1 (5 bases). CDR3 length equals 12 residues. The ends were cut back, 2 bases at V and 4 bases at J, with 7 bases in the middle. Germline CDR1 SGHRS, CDR2 YFSETQ. CDR3 amino acids: CASSFQGYEQYF. The CDR3 DNA reads as TGCGCCAGCAGCTTTCAGGGTTACGAGCAGTACTTC.

The chain links TRBV5-4 to TRBJ2-5; D uncertain. Germline V lookup: CDR1 SGHNT, CDR2 YYREEE (reference sequence). V dropped 2 bases and J dropped 5 bases, with 13 bases sitting between them. CDR3 length equals 14 residues. Written as DNA, the CDR3 is TGTGCCAGCAGCTTTGGTTGGGGTTCGGAGACCCAGTACTTC. Residues: CASSFGWGSETQYF. Looking up the rest from reference TRBV5-4 and TRBJ2-5 gives the full variable domain: ETGVTQSPTHLIKTRGQQVTLRCSSQSGHNTVSWYQQALGQGPQFIFQYYREEENGRGNFPPRFSGLQFPNYSSELNVNALELDDSALYLCASSFGWGSETQYFGPGTRLLVL.

The chain recombines TRBV19 with TRBJ2-5; 7 nucleotides match TRBD2. With V trimmed by 9 bases and J by 5 bases, 3 bases remained unmatched. The V gene's germline CDR1 is LNHDA and CDR2 SQIVND (reference sequence). The CDR3 runs 11 residues. In nucleotides, the CDR3 is TGTGCCAGCTCCGGGGGGGAGACCCAGTACTTC. Residues: CASSGGETQYF.

This chain links TRBV7-3 with TRBJ2-3; D ambiguous. Germline CDR1 and CDR2: SGHTA and FQGTGA. This CDR3 contains 13 residues. Trimming cost V 1 base and J 6 bases, with 8 bases left between them. CDR3 in amino acids: CASSLSMADTQYF. CDR3 DNA: TGTGCCAGCAGCTTAAGTATGGCGGATACGCAGTATTTT.

V is TRBV30 and J is TRBJ2-7; TRBD1 matches at 10 bases. The germline CDR1 and CDR2 sequences are GTSNPN and SVGIG (reference sequence). This CDR3 region has 14 residues. The V and J ends lost 4 bases and 4 bases, in that order; junction bases with no gene match: 7. This chain's CDR3 is CAWTWGQGQYEQYF. The CDR3 DNA reads TGTGCCTGGACCTGGGGACAGGGGCAGTACGAGCAGTACTTC.

The genes are TRBV5-1 and TRBJ2-1, with 7 nucleotides matching TRBD1. With V trimmed by 4 bases and J by 5 bases, 9 bases remained unmatched. The germline V gene encodes CDR1 SGHRS and CDR2 YFSETQ. This CDR3 has 15 residues. CDR3 protein: CASSLGTARDNEQFF. The CDR3 DNA follows: TGCGCCAGCAGCCTGGGGACAGCAAGGGACAATGAGCAGTTCTTC.

V usage is TRBV19 and J usage is TRBJ2-3; tentative D call: TRBD1 (6 bases). CDR1 and CDR2 from the germline V gene are LNHDA and SQIVND (reference sequence). V was trimmed by 3 bases and J by 2 bases, leaving 12 bases between them. This CDR3 has 15 residues. The CDR3 bases are TGTGCCAGTAGTATGGTCAGGGGCGTCACAGATACGCAGTATTTT. This sequence encodes CASSMVRGVTDTQYF.

V gene TRBV18 combines with J gene TRBJ2-1, with TRBD2 identical over 7 bases. CDR3 length: 16 amino acids. V dropped 3 bases and J dropped 6; count of bases not matched to a gene: 11. Germline values: CDR1 KGHSH, CDR2 LQKENI. This chain's CDR3 is CASSPLAASGFNEQFF. The CDR3 coding sequence is TGTGCCAGCTCACCTCTAGCGGCTAGCGGCTTCAATGAGCAGTTCTTC.

The chain recombines TRBV4-2 with TRBJ2-1; D is uncertain. Germline CDR1 is LGHNA and CDR2 is YNFKEQ. The CDR3 runs 13 residues. The V end was cut by 0 bases, the J end by 5 bases, with 5 bases between. This CDR3 reads CASSQELNNEQFF. The DNA for the CDR3 is TGTGCCAGCAGCCAAGAACTAAACAATGAGCAGTTCTTC.

This chain links TRBV25-1 with TRBJ1-1; tentatively, D is TRBD1 (6 bases). CDR3 length: 12 residues. The V gene's germline CDR1 is MGHDK and CDR2 SYGVNS. V lost 7 bases and J 7 bases, leaving 13 bases between the germline ends. CDR3 loop: CASKRGEGEAFF. CDR3 nucleotides: TGTGCCAGCAAGAGGGGGGAGGGTGAAGCTTTCTTT.

V usage is TRBV18 and J usage is TRBJ1-5; maybe TRBD1 (6 bases). Deletions cut 5 bases from V and 7 bases from J, with 15 bases between. This CDR3 contains 14 residues. Germline V lookup: CDR1 KGHSH, CDR2 LQKENI. The CDR3 is CASSDLNREQPQHF. As DNA, the CDR3 is TGTGCCAGCTCAGACCTAAACAGGGAACAGCCCCAGCATTTT.

As DNA, the CDR3 is TGTGCCAGCACAAAGGGAGGGGCTTCGGCTGAAGCTTTCTTT. Its translation is CASTKGGASAEAFF. V is TRBV6-1 and J is TRBJ1-1, with D perhaps matching TRBD1 (5 bases). CDR3 length: 14 residues. Germline V gives CDR1 MNHNS, CDR2 SASEGT. The V gene lost 7 bases and the J gene lost 6 bases, with 18 bases spanning the gap.

The chain carries TRBV6-1 and TRBJ2-7; D gene unclear. This CDR3 region has 12 residues. V was pared by 5 bases and J by 4 bases, with 9 bases between. CDR1 is MNHNS and CDR2 is SASEGT in the germline V gene. The CDR3 region has the DNA TGTGCCAGCAGTTATTACCCTTACGAGCAGTACTTC. Its translation: CASSYYPYEQYF.

The rearrangement joins TRBV28 to TRBJ2-7; D may be TRBD1 (6 bases). With 11 bases removed from V and 1 base from J, the gap between germline ends came to 18 bases. The CDR3 length is 14 residues. CDR1 and CDR2 (germline): MDHEN, SYDVKM. The CDR3 region has the DNA TGTGCCGCCTATCCCGGGACACTTTCCTACGAGCAGTACTTC. Amino acid sequence: CAAYPGTLSYEQYF.

V and J are TRBV10-3 and TRBJ1-1; 7 bases are a match to TRBD1. After removal of 0 bases from V and 1 base from J, the junction contained 8 bases not matched to a gene. Germline CDR1 and CDR2: ENHRY and SYGVKD. The CDR3 covers 17 residues. The CDR3 sequence: CAISESGGGTANTEAFF. The CDR3 bases are TGTGCCATCAGTGAGTCTGGGGGGGGGACAGCGAACACTGAAGCTTTCTTT.

The chain couples TRBV6-5 to TRBJ1-3, with 8 bases aligning to TRBD1. This CDR3 is built from 15 residues. CDR1 is MNHEY and CDR2 is SVGAGI in the germline V gene. Trimming at V came to 5 bases and at J to 0 bases, leaving 3 bases not matched to a gene. The CDR3, as DNA: TGTGCCAGCAGTAGGGGACAGGACTCTGGAAACACCATATATTTT. Translation gives CASSRGQDSGNTIYF.

The J gene is TRBJ1-1, the V gene TRBV28, with D tentatively TRBD1 (5 bases). V was shortened by 6 bases and J by 0 bases, with 17 bases between the two germline ends. The CDR3 sequence is 16 residues long. Germline CDR1 and CDR2: MDHEN and SYDVKM. The CDR3 region has the DNA TGTGCCAGCAGCACGCCGGGGGTCGGCATGAACACTGAAGCTTTCTTT. Translating it yields CASSTPGVGMNTEAFF.

The rearrangement uses TRBV7-2 and TRBJ1-6; the D gene is possibly TRBD1 (5 bases). In germline, CDR1 is SGHTA, CDR2 FQGNSA. Trimming stripped 1 base from V and 7 bases from J, with 11 bases between. This CDR3 region has 15 residues. The CDR3 DNA reads as TGTGCCAGCAGCTTAGGAGGGACGGGAAATTCACCCCTCCACTTT. Translation: CASSLGGTGNSPLHF.

The chain is built from TRBV6-5 and TRBJ1-3, with D possibly being TRBD1 (5 bases). The CDR3 spans 13 residues. The V gene's germline CDR1 is MNHEY and CDR2 SVGAGI. The V and J ends lost 10 bases and 2 bases respectively, with 12 bases between them. CDR3 nucleotide sequence: TGTGCCACCCGAGGGACGGCTGGAAACACCATATATTTT. The encoded protein is CATRGTAGNTIYF.

About this clone: The same CDR3 can be traced to other DNA sequences in this sample. The chain employs TRBV7-2 and TRBJ2-1; TRBD2 aligns across 7 bases. There are 14 residues in the CDR3. V dropped 0 bases and J dropped 8; count of bases not matched to a gene: 4. Germline V CDR1 and CDR2: SGHTA, FQGNSA. The CDR3: CASSLAGGPDEQFF. CDR3 bases: TGTGCCAGCAGCTTAGCGGGAGGGCCGGATGAGCAGTTCTTC.

The chain has TRBV19 and TRBJ2-3; possible D gene TRBD2, 5 bases. There are 13 residues in the CDR3. Trimming took off 10 bases at V and 2 bases at J, with 13 bases between the two ends. Germline V gene sequence: CDR1 LNHDA, CDR2 SQIVND (reference sequence). The DNA of the CDR3 is TGTGCCACGGTGGACTCACCCACAGATACGCAGTATTTT. Translated, it gives CATVDSPTDTQYF.

The chain combines TRBV9 with TRBJ2-7, with D tentatively TRBD2 (5 bases). The germline CDR1 and CDR2 sequences are SGDLS and YYNGEE. The V end was cut by 3 bases, the J end by 5 bases, with 18 bases between. CDR3 length: 15 residues. In DNA form, the CDR3 reads TGTGCCAGCAGCGCACTAGTTAAATTTCCGCACGAGCAGTACTTC. Its translation: CASSALVKFPHEQYF.

Written as DNA, the CDR3 is TGTGCCAGCAGTTCCGCCGGGGCGGACACCGGGGAGCTGTTTTTT. This gives the protein CASSSAGADTGELFF. The V call is TRBV6-6, the J call TRBJ2-2; D may be TRBD1 or TRBD2 (5 bases each). This CDR3 contains 15 residues. Germline CDR1 MNHNY, CDR2 SVGAGI (reference sequence). V dropped 4 bases and J dropped 3 bases, with 12 bases sitting between them.

This chain joins TRBV7-9 and TRBJ1-2; TRBD1 might be the D (6 bases). Trimming took 6 bases from V and 0 from J, leaving 17 bases between them. Germline CDR1 and CDR2: SEHNR and FQNEAQ (reference sequence). The CDR3 loop spans 16 amino acids. This CDR3 reads CASRPSPGQPNYGYTF. For the CDR3, the DNA is TGTGCCAGCAGGCCCTCCCCGGGACAACCTAACTATGGCTACACCTTC.

This clone was seen more than once but under ten times. The rearrangement uses TRBV5-5 and TRBJ2-7; 10 positions agree with TRBD2. This CDR3 is 18 amino acids long. V shed 1 base and J 2 bases; nucleotides not matched to a gene: 12. Germline CDR1 and CDR2: SGHKS and YYEKEE (reference sequence). The CDR3 sequence: CASSLLASGGLNAYEQYF. The CDR3, as DNA: TGTGCCAGCAGCTTGTTGGCTAGCGGGGGCCTCAACGCCTACGAGCAGTACTTC.